This T cell receptor (beta chain) was documented in a study of blood T cell repertoires in COVID-19. Across the whole study: COVID-19 samples, acute and convalescent, were from the United States, Italy and Spain. PBMCs, B-cell-depleted T cells, or T cells were the source of the cDNA or gDNA that made up the material.

V was clipped by 0 bases and J by 3 bases, with 12 bases between them. Germline assignment: CDR1 SGHRS and CDR2 YFSETQ. CDR3 length: 15 residues. In the source study's methods: Estimation of nucleated cell counts relied on the amplification of reference gene primers. Sequencing was performed with immunoSEQ multiplex PCR; in TCRdb, only in-frame clones are kept and a portion is missing. That table furnishes V, J and clone size, whereas the DNA furnished D and trimming. The table lists just over 30,000 clones, roughly 90% of them singletons. This TCR came from a woman between 35 and 50 years old with active or convalescent COVID-19. Sequenced material: peripheral blood. The rearrangement uses TRBV5-1 and TRBJ1-2, with D possibly matching TRBD1 (6 bases). The CDR3 loop reads CASSLGTGSDYGYTF. CDR3 sequence (DNA): TGCGCCAGCAGCTTGGGCACAGGGAGTGACTATGGCTACACCTTC.